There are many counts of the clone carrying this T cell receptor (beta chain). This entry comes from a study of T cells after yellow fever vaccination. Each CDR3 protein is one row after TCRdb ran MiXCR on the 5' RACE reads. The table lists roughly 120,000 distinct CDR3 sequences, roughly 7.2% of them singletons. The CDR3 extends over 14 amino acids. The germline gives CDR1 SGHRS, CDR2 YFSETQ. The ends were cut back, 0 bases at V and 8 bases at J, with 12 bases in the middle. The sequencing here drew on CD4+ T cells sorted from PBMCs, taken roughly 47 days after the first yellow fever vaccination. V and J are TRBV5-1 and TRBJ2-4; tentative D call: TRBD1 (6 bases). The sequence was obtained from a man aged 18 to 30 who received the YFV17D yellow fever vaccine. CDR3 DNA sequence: TGCGCCAGCAGCTTGGGGTCAGGGGAAGACATTCAGTACTTC. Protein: CASSLGSGEDIQYF.